Detailed here is one T cell receptor (beta chain). Its antigen is unknown. Within one base of it there is no much larger clone, and no base qualities were kept. The CDR3 covers 14 residues, taking in both the cysteine and the phenylalanine. Just CDR3 DNA is preserved here, 42 bases in frame from base 1. The germline V gene yields SGHTA for CDR1 and FQGNSA for CDR2. V is cut by 4 bases and J by 0 bases, and the space between the germline ends is 6 bases. Collaborating institutions collected whole blood in K2EDTA tubes following their own protocols. For TCRbeta analysis, collaborator samples were shipped as frozen whole blood, as isolated PBMCs, or as DNA extracted from either sample type. This specimen belongs to a study of blood T cell repertoires in COVID-19 (dated by TCRdb to 2019 to 2021). The study in broad terms: Collaborator samples came from the United States, Italy and Spain and covered acute and convalescent phases of COVID-19. Subjects who had been exposed to COVID-19, were actively infected with it, or had recovered from it provided the deeply sampled blood TCRbeta repertoires that made up the dataset. Nearly every sample came with metadata listing a de-identified subject ID, COVID-19 status, age in years and sex. The samples were drawn from two sources: the first 160 participants of the ongoing ImmuneRACE study, and 1,000 to 1,500 subjects contributed by 6 global collaborators. The repertoires were released in a freely available public database intended as a resource for research on the immune response to SARS-CoV-2. Where available, HLA class I and class II types were taken from metadata supplied by the sample provider and were not determined by assay-based typing. The material from the prospective study consisted of cDNA or gDNA derived from T cells, B-cell-depleted T cells, or PBMCs.

Study-wide findings and limitations: How much clinical and demographic metadata was included differed by source and by participant, and the metadata was provided uncurated.

TCRbeta CDR3 regions were amplified from genomic DNA by means of the immunoSEQ Assay, a bias-controlled multiplex PCR. In the original analysis: The number of nucleated cells in each sample was estimated by amplification of reference gene primers within the assay. Sequence reads were collapsed and filtered to measure the absolute abundance of every unique TCRbeta CDR3 rearrangement. For each sample, productive Simpson clonality was calculated as the square root of Simpson's diversity index across productive rearrangements. The clones in this table, taken by TCRdb from immuneACCESS, are in-frame only. Not every clone is retained; where verified, under half of the shortfall comes from an unresolved V gene, and the cause of the rest is unknown. The DNA was the basis for D and trimming; V, J and clone size are from that table. The sample table records more than 85,000 clones; about 88% of these occur just once. The ten most abundant clones make up 17% of the sample.

The TCR sequence derives from a woman between 55 and 75 years old with acute or convalescent COVID-19. The chain uses TRBV7-2 and TRBJ1-4; TRBD1 could be the D gene, as 6 bases match. Source material: peripheral blood. The CDR3 region: CASSYRATNEKLFF. The DNA sequence is TGTGCCAGCAGCTACAGGGCAACTAATGAAAAACTGTTTTTT.